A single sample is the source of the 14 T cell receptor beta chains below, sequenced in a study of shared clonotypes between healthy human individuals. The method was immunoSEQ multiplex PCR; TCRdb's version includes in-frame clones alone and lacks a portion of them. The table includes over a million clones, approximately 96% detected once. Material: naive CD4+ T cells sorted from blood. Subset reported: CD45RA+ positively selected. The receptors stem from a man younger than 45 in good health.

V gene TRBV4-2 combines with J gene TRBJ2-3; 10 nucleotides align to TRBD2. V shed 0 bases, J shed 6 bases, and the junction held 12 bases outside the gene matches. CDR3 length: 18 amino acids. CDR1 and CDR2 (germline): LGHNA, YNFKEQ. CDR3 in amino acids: CASSQDLTSGIRGDTQYF. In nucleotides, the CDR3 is TGTGCCAGCAGCCAAGATCTCACTAGCGGGATCCGTGGGGATACGCAGTATTTT.

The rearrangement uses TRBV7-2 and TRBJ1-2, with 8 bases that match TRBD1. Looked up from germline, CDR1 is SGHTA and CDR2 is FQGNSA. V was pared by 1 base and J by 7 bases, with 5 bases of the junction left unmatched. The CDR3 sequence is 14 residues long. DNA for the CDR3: TGTGCCAGCAGCTTAGGTGGCAGGGGGCTTGGCTACACCTTC. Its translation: CASSLGGRGLGYTF.

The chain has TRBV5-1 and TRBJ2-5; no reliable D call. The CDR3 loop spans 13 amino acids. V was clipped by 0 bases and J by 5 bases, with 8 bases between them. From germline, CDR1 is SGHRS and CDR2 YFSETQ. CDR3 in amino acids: CASSLGAVETQYF. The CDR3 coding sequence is TGCGCCAGCAGCTTGGGGGCGGTTGAGACCCAGTACTTC. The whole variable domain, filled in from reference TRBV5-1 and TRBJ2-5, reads KAGVTQTPRYLIKTRGQQVTLSCSPISGHRSVSWYQQTPGQGLQFLFEYFSETQRNKGNFPGRFSGRQFSNSRSEMNVSTLELGDSALYLCASSLGAVETQYFGPGTRLLVL.

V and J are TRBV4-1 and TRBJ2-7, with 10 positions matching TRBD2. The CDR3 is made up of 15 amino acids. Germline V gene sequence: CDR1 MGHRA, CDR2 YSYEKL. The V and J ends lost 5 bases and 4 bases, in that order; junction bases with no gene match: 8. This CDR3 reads CASSYLAGALYEQYF. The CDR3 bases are TGCGCCAGCAGCTATCTAGCGGGAGCGTTGTACGAGCAGTACTTC.

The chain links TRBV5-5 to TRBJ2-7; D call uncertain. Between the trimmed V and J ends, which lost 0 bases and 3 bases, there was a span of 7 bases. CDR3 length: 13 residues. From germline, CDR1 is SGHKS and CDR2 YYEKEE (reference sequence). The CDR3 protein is CASSLVGGYEQYF. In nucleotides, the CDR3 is TGTGCCAGCAGCTTGGTCGGCGGCTACGAGCAGTACTTC.

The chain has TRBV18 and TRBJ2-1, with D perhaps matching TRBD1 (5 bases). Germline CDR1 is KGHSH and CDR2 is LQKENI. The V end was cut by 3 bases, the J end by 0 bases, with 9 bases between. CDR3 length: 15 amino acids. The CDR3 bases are TGTGCCAGCTCACCGGACAAGAGCTCCTACAATGAGCAGTTCTTC. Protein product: CASSPDKSSYNEQFF.

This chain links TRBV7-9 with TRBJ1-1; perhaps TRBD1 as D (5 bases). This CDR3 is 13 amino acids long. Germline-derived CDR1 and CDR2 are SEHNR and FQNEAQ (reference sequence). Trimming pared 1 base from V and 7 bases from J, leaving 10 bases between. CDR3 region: CASSLGGRVEAFF. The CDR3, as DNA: TGTGCCAGCAGCTTAGGGGGCCGGGTTGAAGCTTTCTTT.

CDR3 in DNA: TGTGCCAGCAGCCGGGGACAGGGTATCGATCAGCCCCAGCATTTT. This translates into CASSRGQGIDQPQHF. The gene calls are TRBV6-5 and TRBJ1-5, with 9 bases matching TRBD1. Germline V gene data show CDR1 as MNHEY and CDR2 as SVGAGI. The CDR3 runs 15 residues. V lost 6 bases and J lost 5; bases outside the gene matches: 8.

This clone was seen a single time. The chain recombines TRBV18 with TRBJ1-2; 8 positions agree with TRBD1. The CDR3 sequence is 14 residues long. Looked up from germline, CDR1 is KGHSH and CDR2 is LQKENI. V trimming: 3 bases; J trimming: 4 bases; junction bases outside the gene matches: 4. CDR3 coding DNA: TGTGCCAGCTCACCGGACAGGGACTTCTATGGCTACACCTTC. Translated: CASSPDRDFYGYTF.

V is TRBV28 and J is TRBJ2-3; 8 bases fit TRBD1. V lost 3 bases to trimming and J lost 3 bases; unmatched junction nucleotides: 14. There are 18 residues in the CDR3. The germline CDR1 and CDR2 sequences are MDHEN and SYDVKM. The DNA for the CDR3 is TGTGCCAGCAGTTTTCGTCGACACGGACAGGGTGGGACAGATACGCAGTATTTT. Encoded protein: CASSFRRHGQGGTDTQYF.

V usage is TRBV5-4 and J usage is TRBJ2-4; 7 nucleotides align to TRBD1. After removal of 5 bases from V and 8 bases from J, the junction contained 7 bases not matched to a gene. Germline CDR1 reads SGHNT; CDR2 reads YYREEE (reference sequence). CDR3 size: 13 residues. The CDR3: CASRLTGLDIQYF. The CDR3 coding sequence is TGTGCCAGCAGATTGACAGGGTTGGACATTCAGTACTTC. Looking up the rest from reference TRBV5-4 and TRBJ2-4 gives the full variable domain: ETGVTQSPTHLIKTRGQQVTLRCSSQSGHNTVSWYQQALGQGPQFIFQYYREEENGRGNFPPRFSGLQFPNYSSELNVNALELDDSALYLCASRLTGLDIQYFGAGTRLSVL.

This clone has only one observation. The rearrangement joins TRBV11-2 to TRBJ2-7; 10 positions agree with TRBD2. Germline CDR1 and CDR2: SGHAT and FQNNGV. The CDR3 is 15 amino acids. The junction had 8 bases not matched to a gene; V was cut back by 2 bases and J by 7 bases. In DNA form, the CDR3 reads TGTGCCAGCAGCTTACCAGCGGGAGGGCCAAGGGAGCAGTACTTC. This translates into CASSLPAGGPREQYF.

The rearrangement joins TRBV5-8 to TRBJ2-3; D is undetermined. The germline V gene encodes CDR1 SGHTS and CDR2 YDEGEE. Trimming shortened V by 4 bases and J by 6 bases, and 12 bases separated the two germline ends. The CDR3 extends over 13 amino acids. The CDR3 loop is CASSRSFGDTQYF. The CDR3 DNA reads TGTGCCAGCAGCAGGTCCTTTGGGGATACGCAGTATTTT.

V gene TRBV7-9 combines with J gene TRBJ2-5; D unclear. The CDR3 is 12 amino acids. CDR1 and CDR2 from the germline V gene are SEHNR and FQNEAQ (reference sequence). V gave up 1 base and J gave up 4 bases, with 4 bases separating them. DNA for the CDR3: TGTGCCAGCAGCTTAGTACGAGAGACCCAGTACTTC. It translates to CASSLVRETQYF.